This paragraph covers one T cell receptor beta chain sequence. The sample is drawn from a study of patients and donors after allogeneic stem cell transplantation. TCRdb reprocessed the RT-PCR reads with MiXCR, giving one entry per CDR3 protein. The profile covers 200,000 to 250,000 distinct CDR3 sequences, with less than 50% appearing a single time and roughly 10% taken by the ten largest. The CDR3 length is 14 residues. CDR1 is GTSNPN and CDR2 is SVGIG in the germline V gene (reference sequence). Trimming took off 2 bases at V and 3 bases at J, with 13 bases between the two ends. V usage is TRBV30 and J usage is TRBJ1-1; a weak D match, TRBD1 (5 bases). The TCR sequence derives from a human donor who was either an allogeneic HSCT recipient or a stem cell or donor lymphocyte infusion donor (not recorded which). It is not recorded whose cells these are; they may come from a transplant donor. Sequencing used blood, either unsorted or a sorted T cell fraction (not recorded which). CDR3 amino acids: CAWSRGGVDTEAFF. CDR3 in DNA: TGTGCCTGGAGTAGGGGAGGGGTCGACACTGAAGCTTTCTTT.